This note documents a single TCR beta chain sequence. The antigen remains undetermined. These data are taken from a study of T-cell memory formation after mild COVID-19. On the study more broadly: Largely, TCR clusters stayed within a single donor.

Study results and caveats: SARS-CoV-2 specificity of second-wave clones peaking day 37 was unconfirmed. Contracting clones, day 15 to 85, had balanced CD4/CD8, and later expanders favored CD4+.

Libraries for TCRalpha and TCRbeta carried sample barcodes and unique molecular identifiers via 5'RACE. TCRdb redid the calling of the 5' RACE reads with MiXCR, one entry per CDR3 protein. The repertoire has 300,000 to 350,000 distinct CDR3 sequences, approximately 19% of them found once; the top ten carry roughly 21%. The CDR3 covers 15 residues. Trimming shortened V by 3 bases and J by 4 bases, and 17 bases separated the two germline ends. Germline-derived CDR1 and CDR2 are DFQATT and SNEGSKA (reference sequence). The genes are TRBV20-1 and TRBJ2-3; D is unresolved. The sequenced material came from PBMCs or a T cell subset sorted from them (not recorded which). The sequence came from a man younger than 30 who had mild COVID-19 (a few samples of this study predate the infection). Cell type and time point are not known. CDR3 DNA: TGCAGTGCTAGCGAATCTAACAAAGGAGCAGATACGCAGTATTTT. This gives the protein CSASESNKGADTQYF.